The rows below give T cell receptor beta chains drawn from one sample of a study of T cells after yellow fever vaccination. A single record per CDR3 protein comes from TCRdb applying MiXCR to the 5' RACE reads. The sample has approximately 330,000 distinct CDR3 sequences, over 4% seen once. The material was PBMCs, obtained 5 days after the yellow fever booster vaccination. Source of these receptors: a man between 18 and 29 years old who received the YFV17D yellow fever vaccine. Each CDR3 is given with its conserved first and last residue. D genes are given only for firm matches. Clone sizes are given selectively: once, few, many, or a class where the clone is expanded.

d_gene,j_gene,v_gene,abundance,CDR3nt,CDR3aa
TRBD2,TRBJ2-3,TRBV7-2,few,TGTGCCAGCAGCTCTCGACTAGCGGGGCCCACAGATACGCAGTATTTT,CASSSRLAGPTDTQYF
-,TRBJ2-3,TRBV7-9,-,TGTGCCAGCAGCTTTTCCCGATTGGGCGTCCCCAGCACAGATACGCAGTATTTT,CASSFSRLGVPSTDTQYF
-,TRBJ1-1,TRBV27,many,TGTGCCAGCAGTTTGTTAGGGCAGGTCGGTATGAACACTGAAGCTTTCTTT,CASSLLGQVGMNTEAFF
-,TRBJ2-2,TRBV7-9,few,TGTGCCAGCAGCTCCAAGGGGGGCGAGACCGGGGAGCTGTTTTTT,CASSSKGGETGELFF
-,TRBJ1-1,TRBV6-5,-,TGTGCCAGCAGGACGGGACCGTGGATGAACACTGAAGCTTTCTTT,CASRTGPWMNTEAFF
TRBD1,TRBJ1-1,TRBV27,few,TGTGCCACCAGTCACGGCCAAGGGGGCGCTGAAGCTTTCTTT,CATSHGQGGAEAFF
-,TRBJ1-2,TRBV6-5,-,TGTGCCAGCAGTTACTCTGCAGGAGCTAACTATGGCTACACCTTC,CASSYSAGANYGYTF
TRBD1,TRBJ1-2,TRBV15,few,TGTGCCACCAGCAGGGACAGGGACCGTCCGGCCTATGGCTACACCTTC,CATSRDRDRPAYGYTF
-,TRBJ1-2,TRBV2,-,TGTGCCAGCAGGTTGTACTATGGCTACACCTTC,CASRLYYGYTF
-,TRBJ2-1,TRBV10-1,few,TGCGCCAGCAGTGAGTCGGCCCTCGGGGAGCAGTTCTTC,CASSESALGEQFF
TRBD1,TRBJ2-4,TRBV7-9,many,TGTGCCAGCAGTCTAACAGGGGTATACGCCAAAAACATTCAGTACTTC,CASSLTGVYAKNIQYF
-,TRBJ2-5,TRBV18,many,TGTGCCAGCTCACCAACAACCACGGAGACCCAGTACTTC,CASSPTTTETQYF
-,TRBJ2-4,TRBV20-1,-,TGCAGTGCGCCGAAGGTGGCGGGGTCAGCAAACATTCAGTACTTC,CSAPKVAGSANIQYF
-,TRBJ2-7,TRBV12-3/TRBV12-4,few,TGTGCCAGCAGTTTTAAGGGTGTCTACGAGCAGTACTTC,CASSFKGVYEQYF
TRBD2,TRBJ2-2,TRBV7-2,-,TGTGCCAGCAGCTGGGGACTAGCGGGGGTGAACACCGGGGAGCTGTTTTTT,CASSWGLAGVNTGELFF
TRBD2,TRBJ2-5,TRBV6-6,-,TGTGCCAGCAGTTACAAGGCTAGCGGGGCTCAAGAGACCCAGTACTTC,CASSYKASGAQETQYF
TRBD1,TRBJ2-5,TRBV27,many,TGTGCCAGCAGCCGACAGGGTCAAGAGACCCAGTACTTC,CASSRQGQETQYF
-,TRBJ2-1,TRBV12-3/TRBV12-4,many,TGTGCCAGCAGTTTCTACGATGAGCAGTTCTTC,CASSFYDEQFF
-,TRBJ2-3,TRBV30,few,TGTGCCTGGAGAGAAACGCAGACAGATACGCAGTATTTT,CAWRETQTDTQYF
-,TRBJ1-1,TRBV29-1,-,TGCAGCGTGGAACAGGTGCGGAACACTGAAGCTTTCTTT,CSVEQVRNTEAFF
-,TRBJ2-5,TRBV6-1,many,TGTGCCAGCAGCCAGGTTACCGGCTTAGGGGAGACCCAGTACTTC,CASSQVTGLGETQYF
-,TRBJ2-3,TRBV5-4,few,TGTGCCAGCAGCTTGGCGTGGGCAGATACGCAGTATTTT,CASSLAWADTQYF
TRBD1,TRBJ1-1,TRBV7-9,few,TGTGCCAGCAGCAATTCTCGGACAGGGGACGGCACTGAAGCTTTCTTT,CASSNSRTGDGTEAFF
-,TRBJ1-1,TRBV6-5,-,TGTGCCAGCAGTTACTCGATCCCCCGAGACTGGATCTTGAACATTGAAGCTTTCTTT,CASSYSIPRDWILNIEAFF
-,TRBJ2-3,TRBV29-1,-,TGCAGCACCTCGCCAGGGGCCCCCACAGATACGCAGTATTTT,CSTSPGAPTDTQYF
-,TRBJ1-1,TRBV7-9,many,TGTGCCAGCAGCGTCAGACAGATGAACACTGAAGCTTTCTTT,CASSVRQMNTEAFF
TRBD1,TRBJ1-5,TRBV12-5,few,TGTGCTAGTAGAGGGACAGACAATCAGCCCCAGCATTTT,CASRGTDNQPQHF
-,TRBJ1-2,TRBV12-3/TRBV12-4,few,TGTGCCAGCAGTTTAGTATTGCGGGGGAACTATGGCTACACCTTC,CASSLVLRGNYGYTF
TRBD2,TRBJ2-5,TRBV6-2/TRBV6-3,few,TGTGCCAGCAGTTACTCCAGCGGGGGCTACCAAGAGACCCAGTACTTC,CASSYSSGGYQETQYF
-,TRBJ1-4,TRBV4-1,-,TGCGCCAGCAGCCAAAGACGGACGGTAGGGAGTAATGAAAAACTGTTTTTT,CASSQRRTVGSNEKLFF
-,TRBJ2-5,TRBV10-3,many,TGTGCCATCAGTGAGTCGGCAGCGCAAGAGACCCAGTACTTC,CAISESAAQETQYF
-,TRBJ1-2,TRBV5-1,many,TGCGCCAGCAGCCCGACAGCTAACTATGGCTACACCTTC,CASSPTANYGYTF
-,TRBJ1-2,TRBV4-1,-,TGCGCCAGCAGCCAAGATCGGAGGGAACCAGGTGGCTACACCTTC,CASSQDRREPGGYTF
TRBD1,TRBJ1-6,TRBV7-9,few,TGTGCCAGCAGCGACCGGGACAGGGGTCTCCACTTT,CASSDRDRGLHF
TRBD2,TRBJ2-3,TRBV20-1,few,TGCAGTGCTCCCAGGACTAGCGGGGGGGTCCCAGATACGCAGTATTTT,CSAPRTSGGVPDTQYF
TRBD1,TRBJ2-3,TRBV14,-,TGTGCCAGCAGCCCCGGGACAGGGGCCACAGATACGCAGTATTTT,CASSPGTGATDTQYF
TRBD2,TRBJ2-3,TRBV7-9,-,TGTGCCAGCAGCTCTACTAGCGGGGGGGGCAGCACAGATACGCAGTATTTT,CASSSTSGGGSTDTQYF
TRBD2,TRBJ2-1,TRBV19,-,TGTGCCAGTAGTATATCTAGGGGACTAGCGGTTGAGCAGTTCTTC,CASSISRGLAVEQFF
-,TRBJ2-1,TRBV4-1,-,TGCGCCAGCAGCCGTTTCCGGGACGTCAATGAGCAGTTCTTC,CASSRFRDVNEQFF
-,TRBJ2-7,TRBV12-3/TRBV12-4,-,TGTGCCAGCACCATTGGCGGGGACTACGAGCAGTACTTC,CASTIGGDYEQYF
TRBD2,TRBJ2-3,TRBV12-3/TRBV12-4,many,TGTGCCAGCAGCCCCCTAGCGGGGGACACAGATACGCAGTATTTT,CASSPLAGDTDTQYF
-,TRBJ2-7,TRBV10-3,few,TGTGCCACCGTGGACGGGAGCTCCTACGAGCAGTACTTC,CATVDGSSYEQYF